This T cell receptor beta chain was captured by sequencing in a study of T cell responses to AZD1222 COVID-19 vaccine. The study, taken as a whole, reports: Spike-specific TCR repertoires showed rising breadth and depth after two AZD1222 doses. No day 14 peak samples; only post-peak repertoires were characterized. Researchers report vaccine-associated CD4 TCRs spanning spike, with dominance at 160-218 and 743-854. The study reported that nearly half of spike-specific TCRs target unmutated variant regions.

TCRdb's copy holds only in-frame clones and misses some; the assay was immunoSEQ multiplex PCR. The sample shows 120,000 or so clones, around 88% of them seen only once. Notes on this clone: The antigen is not known.

V lost 7 bases and J lost 3; bases outside the gene matches: 12. Germline lookup yields CDR1 SEHNR and CDR2 FQNEAQ (reference sequence). The CDR3 contains 16 residues. V and J are TRBV7-9 and TRBJ1-3, with 7 bases identical to TRBD1. This sample comprised peripheral blood, obtained on day 0 of MenACWY control vaccination. This receptor was taken from an adult in good health. CDR3 bases: TGTGCCAGCATCCCCAAACCGGGACAGATTGGAAACACCATATATTTT. Its translation: CASIPKPGQIGNTIYF.